The 26 T cell receptor beta chains presented below share a single source sample, sequenced in a study of blood T cell repertoires in COVID-19. Assay used: immunoSEQ multiplex PCR; TCRdb lists only in-frame clones, some missing. The top ten clones hold about 3% of a sample with about 270,000 clones, about 88% of them seen once. Sequenced input: PBMCs or T cells enriched from blood (not recorded which). All receptors come from a woman in her forties or fifties who had recovered from COVID-19.

CDR3 DNA sequence: TGTGCCAGTAGGGAGCCGAACACTGAAGCTTTCTTT. This sequence encodes CASREPNTEAFF. The chain combines TRBV19 with TRBJ1-1, with D unclear. This CDR3 is built from 12 residues. The V gene's germline CDR1 is LNHDA and CDR2 SQIVND (reference sequence). V lost 6 bases and J lost 1, with 6 bases in between. Based on the CDR3 plus reference TRBV19 and TRBJ1-1, the full variable domain is DGGITQSPKYLFRKEGQNVTLSCEQNLNHDAMYWYRQDPGQGLRLIYYSQIVNDFQKGDIAEGYSVSREKKESFPLTVTSAQKNPTAFYLCASREPNTEAFFGQGTRLTVV.

This chain connects TRBV11-2 to TRBJ2-7; a possible D gene is TRBD2 (6 bases). Germline CDR1 SGHAT, CDR2 FQNNGV. Between the trimmed V and J ends, which lost 1 base and 2 bases, there was a span of 12 bases. This CDR3 has 15 amino acids. CDR3: CASSLGPGGTYEQYF. DNA for the CDR3: TGTGCCAGCAGCTTAGGCCCCGGCGGGACCTACGAGCAGTACTTC.

V usage is TRBV7-2 and J usage is TRBJ1-4; D may be TRBD1 (6 bases). Trimming stripped 5 bases from V and 7 bases from J, with 20 bases between. The CDR3 has 16 amino acids. Germline V gives CDR1 SGHTA, CDR2 FQGNSA. CDR3 protein: CASSLTRQVVGEKLFF. For the CDR3, the DNA is TGTGCCAGCAGCCTAACCCGACAGGTCGTTGGTGAAAAACTGTTTTTT.

V is TRBV10-2 and J is TRBJ2-7, with TRBD1 identical over 11 bases. After removal of 6 bases from V and 1 base from J, the junction contained 5 bases not matched to a gene. Germline CDR1 WSHSY, CDR2 SAAADI. The CDR3 consists of 15 residues. Here the CDR3 DNA reads TGCGCCAGCAGGGCCGGACAGGGGGCTTCCTACGAGCAGTACTTC. This gives the protein CASRAGQGASYEQYF.

The V gene is TRBV13, the J gene TRBJ2-7; 12 bases are shared with TRBD2. Losses at the gene ends were 6 bases for V and 5 bases for J; bases not matched to a gene: 8. Germline CDR1 and CDR2: PRHDT and FYEKMQ (reference sequence). The CDR3 runs 15 residues. CDR3 region: CASRDTSGRSHEQYF. The DNA for the CDR3 is TGTGCCAGCAGGGATACTAGCGGGAGGTCCCACGAGCAGTACTTC. Supplemented by reference TRBV13 and TRBJ2-7, the full variable domain reads AAGVIQSPRHLIKEKRETATLKCYPIPRHDTVYWYQQGPGQDPQFLISFYEKMQSDKGSIPDRFSAQQFSDYHSELNMSSLELGDSALYFCASRDTSGRSHEQYFGPGTRLTVT.

The V and J genes are TRBV19 and TRBJ2-4, with a weak D call TRBD2 (5 bases). V was shortened by 3 bases and J by 0 bases, with 12 bases between the two germline ends. CDR1 is LNHDA and CDR2 is SQIVND in the germline V gene (reference sequence). The CDR3 contains 16 residues. The chain's CDR3 is CASSIVSGLAKNIQYF. CDR3 nucleotides: TGTGCCAGTAGTATCGTGAGCGGTTTAGCCAAAAACATTCAGTACTTC.

Details on this clone: Additional DNA sequences in this sample encode the identical CDR3. The chain recombines TRBV7-9 with TRBJ2-7, with 9 bases fitting TRBD1. J was trimmed by 3 bases and V by 4 bases; bases with no gene match: 4. Looked up from germline, CDR1 is SEHNR and CDR2 is FQNEAQ (reference sequence). The CDR3 length is 14 residues. This chain's CDR3 is CASSSGTGYYEQYF. The CDR3 DNA reads TGTGCCAGCAGCTCCGGGACAGGGTACTACGAGCAGTACTTC.

The chain uses TRBV28 and TRBJ1-2; D might be TRBD1 (5 bases). V shed 6 bases and J shed 13 bases, with 18 bases lying between them. From germline, CDR1 is MDHEN and CDR2 SYDVKM. CDR3 length: 12 amino acids. The CDR3 coding sequence is TGTGCCAGCAGCCCTTTGCAGGGTGGGCCCACCTTC. Protein product: CASSPLQGGPTF.

The chain combines TRBV24-1 with TRBJ2-1; TRBD1 matches 7 bases. Germline CDR1 and CDR2: KGHDR and SFDVKD. The V segment lost 5 bases and the J segment 4 bases; nucleotides outside the gene matches: 4. The CDR3 length is 14 residues. The CDR3 region has the DNA TGTGCCACCAGTGTCCGGGACAGTTACAATGAGCAGTTCTTC. Protein sequence: CATSVRDSYNEQFF.

This clone was picked up a small number of times. The V call is TRBV6-5, the J call TRBJ1-5; 7 bases map to TRBD1. The J segment lost 6 bases and the V segment lost 6 bases, leaving 8 bases of the junction unmatched. This CDR3 spans 14 amino acids. Looked up from germline, CDR1 is MNHEY and CDR2 is SVGAGI. This chain's CDR3 is CASSRDRARQPQHF. CDR3 sequence (DNA): TGTGCCAGCAGCCGAGACAGGGCTCGTCAGCCCCAGCATTTT.

The gene calls are TRBV19 and TRBJ1-2, with D perhaps TRBD1 (5 bases). Germline V gene lookup returns CDR1 LNHDA and CDR2 SQIVND (reference sequence). Trimming pared 6 bases from V and 0 bases from J, leaving 14 bases between. The CDR3 runs 15 residues. CDR3: CASRKSDTANYGYTF. The CDR3 nucleotides are TGTGCCAGTAGAAAATCGGACACAGCTAACTATGGCTACACCTTC.

The rearrangement links TRBV7-3 to TRBJ1-5; D gene ambiguous. The CDR3 has 13 amino acids. Germline CDR1 reads SGHTA; CDR2 reads FQGTGA. V lost 5 bases and J 4 bases, leaving 9 bases between the germline ends. In DNA form, the CDR3 reads TGTGCCAGCAGCCGAGGGCAAAATCAGCCCCAGCATTTT. It is translated as CASSRGQNQPQHF.

This chain links TRBV7-2 with TRBJ1-1; D possibly corresponds to TRBD1 (6 bases). CDR3 size: 16 residues. The V end was cut by 5 bases, the J end by 0 bases, with 16 bases between. Looked up from germline, CDR1 is SGHTA and CDR2 is FQGNSA. The CDR3 DNA reads TGTGCCAGCAGCCTTCCTCCGGGACAAATGAACACTGAAGCTTTCTTT. It encodes CASSLPPGQMNTEAFF.

The chain carries TRBV7-3 and TRBJ2-7, with TRBD2 identical over 7 bases. This CDR3 is built from 15 residues. The V and J ends lost 5 bases and 2 bases, in that order; junction bases with no gene match: 9. Germline CDR1 SGHTA, CDR2 FQGTGA. The CDR3 here is CASSRSGNKAYEQYF. The DNA of the CDR3 is TGTGCCAGCAGCCGGAGCGGGAATAAAGCCTACGAGCAGTACTTC.

This sequence joins TRBV29-1 and TRBJ2-4, with D tentatively TRBD1 (5 bases). The germline V gene has CDR1 SQVTM and CDR2 ANQGSEA. V was shortened by 4 bases and J by 7 bases, with 14 bases between the two germline ends. The CDR3 runs to 13 residues. The CDR3 sequence: CSVVLGRVNIQYF. The CDR3 DNA follows: TGCAGCGTTGTTCTCGGCAGGGTGAACATTCAGTACTTC.

This rearrangement joins TRBV18 to TRBJ2-1, with 14 bases matching TRBD2. Germline CDR1 KGHSH, CDR2 LQKENI. V shed 3 bases and J 13 bases; nucleotides not matched to a gene: 8. CDR3 size: 15 residues. The CDR3 DNA reads TGTGCCAGCTCACCGGGACTAGCGGGAGAGATGGCTCAGTTCTTC. Translated, it gives CASSPGLAGEMAQFF.

The genes are TRBV7-8 and TRBJ1-5, with D perhaps matching TRBD1 (6 bases). Germline V CDR1 and CDR2: SGHVS, FQNEAQ. The CDR3 runs 15 residues. The V end was cut by 5 bases, the J end by 7 bases, with 18 bases between. CDR3 amino acids: CASSTPDRSNQPQHF. The CDR3 coding sequence is TGTGCCAGCAGCACCCCCGACAGGAGTAACCAGCCCCAGCATTTT.

This clone has just one count. The chain links TRBV29-1 to TRBJ2-5, with D unclear. CDR1 and CDR2 (germline): SQVTM, ANQGSEA. The CDR3 spans 12 residues. V was clipped by 3 bases and J by 2 bases, with 7 bases between them. The CDR3 nucleotides read TGCAGCGTTGAGTACTCACAAGAGACCCAGTACTTC. Translation: CSVEYSQETQYF.

The V and J genes are TRBV9 and TRBJ2-6, with 7 positions matching TRBD2. The CDR3 length is 18 residues. With V trimmed by 4 bases and J by 4 bases, 14 bases remained unmatched. The germline V gene has CDR1 SGDLS and CDR2 YYNGEE. The CDR3 loop reads CASSRPGTGGTGANVLTF. The DNA of the CDR3 is TGTGCCAGCAGCCGACCAGGGACCGGGGGGACCGGGGCCAACGTCCTGACTTTC.

The rearrangement joins TRBV2 to TRBJ1-4; D may be TRBD1 (5 bases). This CDR3 has 13 amino acids. Germline loops: CDR1 SNHLY, CDR2 FYNNEI. V dropped 7 bases and J dropped 7 bases, with 13 bases sitting between them. CDR3 DNA sequence: TGTGCCAGCATTTGGCACAGGAGTGAAAAACTGTTTTTT. It translates to CASIWHRSEKLFF.

J is TRBJ2-1 and V is TRBV12-5; TRBD2 aligns across 7 bases. The CDR3 has 18 residues. From germline, CDR1 is LGHNT and CDR2 FRNRAP. V dropped 0 bases and J dropped 8; count of bases not matched to a gene: 16. CDR3: CASGLVGSIGLDAHEQFF. The CDR3 DNA is TGTGCTAGTGGTTTGGTCGGGTCGATAGGACTAGACGCTCATGAGCAGTTCTTC.

V gene TRBV7-9 combines with J gene TRBJ1-6; TRBD1 matches at 8 bases. Germline V lookup: CDR1 SEHNR, CDR2 FQNEAQ (reference sequence). The trim removed 1 base at V and 2 bases at J, leaving 1 base unmatched. There are 16 residues in the CDR3. The CDR3 DNA reads as TGTGCCAGCAGCTTAGAGACAGGGGCCTATAATTCACCCCTCCACTTT. It encodes CASSLETGAYNSPLHF. Drawing the rest from reference TRBV7-9 and TRBJ1-6, the complete variable domain is DTGVSQNPRHKITKRGQNVTFRCDPISEHNRLYWYRQTLGQGPEFLTYFQNEAQLEKSRLLSDRFSAERPKGSFSTLEIQRTEQGDSAMYLCASSLETGAYNSPLHFGNGTRLTVT.

This clone has only a few counts. The V call is TRBV28, the J call TRBJ2-7; possibly TRBD2 for D (5 bases). This CDR3 has 12 amino acids. CDR1 and CDR2 from the germline V gene are MDHEN and SYDVKM. Trimming stripped 4 bases from V and 7 bases from J, with 11 bases between. The CDR3 sequence: CASSYLGAEQYF. CDR3 DNA: TGTGCCAGCAGTTACCTGGGAGCGGAGCAGTACTTC.

The chain employs TRBV28 and TRBJ2-5, with D possibly TRBD2 on 6 matching bases. The CDR3 extends over 15 amino acids. Trimming took off 7 bases at V and 4 bases at J, with 19 bases between the two ends. Germline CDR1 reads MDHEN; CDR2 reads SYDVKM. The CDR3 spells CASTLRGTGGETQYF. The CDR3 DNA follows: TGTGCCAGCACTCTCCGGGGGACTGGGGGAGAGACCCAGTACTTC.

The chain employs TRBV16 and TRBJ1-3; D remains ambiguous. V lost 4 bases, J lost 9 bases, and 13 bases lay in between. Germline V CDR1 and CDR2: KGHSY, FQNENV. The CDR3 spans 13 residues. The CDR3 reads CASSLSLGATIYF. CDR3 coding DNA: TGTGCCAGCAGCCTCAGCCTGGGAGCCACCATATATTTT.

The chain recombines TRBV4-1 with TRBJ1-2; D gene ambiguous. Germline loops: CDR1 MGHRA, CDR2 YSYEKL. Trimming pared 2 bases from V and 0 bases from J, leaving 10 bases between. The CDR3 has 15 amino acids. The CDR3 sequence is CASSQLAVSNYGYTF. CDR3 bases: TGCGCCAGCAGCCAACTGGCTGTGTCTAACTATGGCTACACCTTC.